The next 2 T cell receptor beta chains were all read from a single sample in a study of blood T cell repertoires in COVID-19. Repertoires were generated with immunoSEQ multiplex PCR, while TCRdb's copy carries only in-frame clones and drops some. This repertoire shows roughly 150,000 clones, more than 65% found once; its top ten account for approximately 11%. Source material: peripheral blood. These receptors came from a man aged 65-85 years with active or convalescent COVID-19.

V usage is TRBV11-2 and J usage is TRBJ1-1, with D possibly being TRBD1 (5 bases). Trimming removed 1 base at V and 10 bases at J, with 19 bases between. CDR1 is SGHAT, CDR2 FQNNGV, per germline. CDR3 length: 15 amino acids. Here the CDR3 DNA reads TGTGCCAGCAGCTTAGCGGGGGGTTCGCCTGGGGGAGCTTTCTTT. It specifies CASSLAGGSPGGAFF. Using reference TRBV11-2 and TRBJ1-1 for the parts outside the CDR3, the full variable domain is EAGVAQSPRYKIIEKRQSVAFWCNPISGHATLYWYQQILGQGPKLLIQFQNNGVVDDSQLPKDRFSAERLKGVDSTLKIQPAKLEDSAVYLCASSLAGGSPGGAFFGQGTRLTVV.

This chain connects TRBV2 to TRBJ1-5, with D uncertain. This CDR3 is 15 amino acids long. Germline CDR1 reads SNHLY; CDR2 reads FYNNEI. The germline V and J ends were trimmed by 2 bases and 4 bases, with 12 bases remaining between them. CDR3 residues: CASSEQTYLNQPQHF. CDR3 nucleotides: TGTGCCAGCAGTGAACAGACATACCTAAATCAGCCCCAGCATTTT.